This entry lists 9 T cell receptor beta chains sequenced from one sample in a study of siplizumab effects on memory and regulatory T cells. Some clones are missing from TCRdb's copy, which holds only in-frame ones; the method was immunoSEQ multiplex PCR. The sample comprises 85,000 to 130,000 clones, 91% of which are singletons, and roughly 2.7% rests with the top ten. The sample taken for sequencing was CD4+ T cells sorted from blood. The receptors derive from a human donor in good health. Some clones in this sample may be carry-over from other donors' samples.

This chain links TRBV18 with TRBJ2-1, with 10 nucleotides matching TRBD2. The CDR3 has 14 amino acids. V lost 3 bases, J lost 9 bases, and 5 bases stayed unmatched. From germline, CDR1 is KGHSH and CDR2 LQKENI. The CDR3 nucleotides are TGTGCCAGCTCACCCACTAGCGGGACTACTGAGCAGTTCTTC. Protein: CASSPTSGTTEQFF.

This chain connects TRBV9 to TRBJ2-2; D is perhaps TRBD1 (6 bases). Germline V gene data show CDR1 as SGDLS and CDR2 as YYNGEE. This CDR3 is 15 amino acids long. The V end was cut by 6 bases, the J end by 6 bases, with 18 bases between. The CDR3 DNA reads as TGTGCCAGCACTCGGAAGGCTTCAGGGGCCGGGGAGCTGTTTTTT. Amino acid sequence: CASTRKASGAGELFF.

The chain uses TRBV13 and TRBJ2-7; TRBD2 agrees at 9 bases. This CDR3 comprises 16 residues. In germline, CDR1 is PRHDT, CDR2 FYEKMQ (reference sequence). Trimming removed 5 bases from V and 4 bases from J; junction bases left unmatched: 12. Here the CDR3 reads CASSLAGTSSRYEQYF. In nucleotides, the CDR3 is TGTGCCAGCAGCCTAGCCGGGACTAGCAGCCGATACGAGCAGTACTTC.

The rearrangement joins TRBV10-3 to TRBJ2-7, with D unresolved. The V end was cut by 8 bases, the J end by 0 bases, with 8 bases between. This CDR3 is 12 amino acids long. Germline CDR1 is ENHRY and CDR2 is SYGVKD. The CDR3 DNA reads TGTGCCATCGGGGTTTACTCCTACGAGCAGTACTTC. This codes for CAIGVYSYEQYF.

The chain is built from TRBV11-3 and TRBJ2-2, with D possibly TRBD2 on 6 matching bases. The CDR3 spans 16 residues. Germline CDR1 and CDR2: SGHNT and YENEEA. V shed 1 base and J shed 4 bases, with 13 bases lying between them. The CDR3 reads CASSLGPGDGTGELFF. The CDR3 DNA reads as TGTGCCAGCAGCTTAGGTCCGGGGGACGGCACCGGGGAGCTGTTTTTT.

The chain carries TRBV5-1 and TRBJ2-3; 8 bases map to TRBD2. Germline V gene sequence: CDR1 SGHRS, CDR2 YFSETQ. This CDR3 has 15 amino acids. V was pared by 2 bases and J by 2 bases, with 4 bases of the junction left unmatched. The CDR3: CASSFPGRDTDTQYF. CDR3 bases: TGCGCCAGCAGCTTTCCCGGGAGGGACACAGATACGCAGTATTTT. The full variable domain, its missing parts supplied by reference TRBV5-1 and TRBJ2-3, is KAGVTQTPRYLIKTRGQQVTLSCSPISGHRSVSWYQQTPGQGLQFLFEYFSETQRNKGNFPGRFSGRQFSNSRSEMNVSTLELGDSALYLCASSFPGRDTDTQYFGPGTRLTVL.

The chain links TRBV11-2 to TRBJ2-5; TRBD2 matches at 10 bases. With 0 bases clipped from V and 5 bases from J, the junction kept 6 bases outside the gene matches. From germline, CDR1 is SGHAT and CDR2 FQNNGV. The CDR3 totals 16 residues. The DNA of the CDR3 is TGTGCCAGCAGCTTAGACGCAGCGGGAGGGAGGGAGACCCAGTACTTC. Translation: CASSLDAAGGRETQYF.

The chain recombines TRBV5-4 with TRBJ2-5, with D unresolved. Trimming shortened V by 2 bases and J by 5 bases, and 16 bases separated the two germline ends. The CDR3 sequence is 15 residues long. Germline loops: CDR1 SGHNT, CDR2 YYREEE (reference sequence). The CDR3 reads CASSLASARGETQYF. The CDR3 bases are TGTGCCAGCAGCTTAGCATCCGCCCGTGGGGAGACCCAGTACTTC.

The J gene is TRBJ2-2, the V gene TRBV10-2; 7 bases line up with TRBD1. Trimming removed 2 bases from V and 5 bases from J; junction bases left unmatched: 8. Germline CDR1 reads WSHSY; CDR2 reads SAAADI. CDR3 size: 16 residues. This chain's CDR3 is CASSEVTGRRTGELFF. DNA for the CDR3: TGCGCCAGCAGTGAGGTGACAGGGCGAAGGACCGGGGAGCTGTTTTTT.